These 20 T cell receptor beta chains were all obtained from the same sample, sequenced in a study of cytomegalovirus exposure and HLA in healthy donors. Primers included in the PCR were 60 Vbeta and 13 Jbeta primers. Sequenced by immunoSEQ multiplex PCR; TCRdb stores in-frame clones only, minus some. The sample has about 120,000 clones; roughly 15% are singletons. Source material: PBMCs. All receptors come from a female donor in good health and CMV-seropositive.

This clone has just a few counts. The germline gene is not matched at one end of the junction; a read error may be the cause. The V call is TRBV7-7, the J call TRBJ2-3; 7 positions agree with TRBD1. This CDR3 is built from 16 residues. CDR1 and CDR2 (germline): SSHAT, FNYEAQ (reference sequence). This chain's CDR3 is CASSPRQGGSTDTQYF. CDR3 nucleotide sequence: TGTGCTAGCAGCCCGAGACAGGGCGGGAGCACAGATACGCAGTATTTT.

This clone has only a few counts. The chain links TRBV7-9 to TRBJ1-6, with D possibly being TRBD1 (5 bases). With 7 bases removed from V and 0 bases from J, the gap between germline ends came to 13 bases. The germline gives CDR1 SEHNR, CDR2 FQNEAQ (reference sequence). The CDR3 covers 16 residues. The CDR3 sequence: CASILTVASYNSPLHF. The CDR3 DNA reads as TGTGCCAGCATCCTGACAGTTGCCTCCTATAATTCACCCCTCCACTTT.

This clone turned up a few times. The chain links TRBV6-1 to TRBJ1-3; D unresolved. Trimming removed 1 base at V and 2 bases at J, with 9 bases between. The CDR3 has 15 residues. Per germline, CDR1 MNHNS and CDR2 SASEGT. In nucleotides, the CDR3 is TGTGCCAGCAGTGAAGTGCGCGGGGCTGGAAACACCATATATTTT. Its protein product is CASSEVRGAGNTIYF.

The chain recombines TRBV5-1 with TRBJ1-1; 8 nucleotides align to TRBD1. Germline V gene sequence: CDR1 SGHRS, CDR2 YFSETQ. The trim removed 5 bases at V and 7 bases at J, leaving 16 bases unmatched. There are 16 residues in the CDR3. For the CDR3, the DNA is TGCGCCAGCAGTAAGGGACAGGCTCCCGTGGGGTTTGAAGCTTTCTTT. Amino acids: CASSKGQAPVGFEAFF.

This chain joins TRBV12-5 and TRBJ1-4; D might be TRBD1 (5 bases). The CDR3 length is 14 residues. Germline assignment: CDR1 LGHNT and CDR2 FRNRAP. Trimming removed 6 bases at V and 2 bases at J, with 10 bases between. The CDR3 DNA reads as TGTGCTAGTGGCCTCGGGACTACTAATGAAAAACTGTTTTTT. It yields the protein CASGLGTTNEKLFF.

The V call is TRBV6-1, the J call TRBJ2-7, with 8 positions matching TRBD1. CDR1 is MNHNS, CDR2 SASEGT, per germline. Unmatched junction bases numbered 3, after V lost 6 bases and J lost 2 bases. The CDR3 loop spans 13 amino acids. CDR3 in amino acids: CASSWTGPYEQYF. CDR3 nucleotides: TGTGCCAGCAGCTGGACAGGGCCCTACGAGCAGTACTTC.

The V gene is TRBV27, the J gene TRBJ2-7; D is possibly TRBD1 (6 bases). V shed 6 bases and J shed 4 bases, with 16 bases lying between them. CDR1 and CDR2 from the germline V gene are MNHEY and SMNVEV (reference sequence). CDR3 size: 14 residues. In nucleotides, the CDR3 is TGTGCCAGCAGAAAACAGGGTATCGGTTACGAGCAGTACTTC. This codes for CASRKQGIGYEQYF.

This clone has a handful of counts. This CDR3 reads CAWSVRGSEEFF. The CDR3 region has the DNA TGTGCCTGGAGTGTACGCGGGAGCGAGGAGTTCTTC. V is TRBV30 and J is TRBJ2-1; 7 bases line up with TRBD2. The junction had 7 bases not matched to a gene; V was cut back by 0 bases and J by 14 bases. The CDR3 length is 12 residues. Germline V lookup: CDR1 GTSNPN, CDR2 SVGIG (reference sequence).

V is TRBV29-1 and J is TRBJ2-1; 13 nucleotides match TRBD2. The length of the CDR3 is 13 residues. The germline CDR1 and CDR2 sequences are SQVTM and ANQGSEA. With V trimmed by 6 bases and J by 10 bases, 6 bases remained unmatched. CDR3 sequence: CSVWPGLAGEQFF. CDR3 DNA sequence: TGCAGCGTCTGGCCGGGACTAGCGGGAGAGCAGTTCTTC.

This clone was recorded a few times. The chain uses TRBV4-3 and TRBJ1-4, with 10 nucleotides matching TRBD1. With 1 base clipped from V and 7 bases from J, the junction kept 9 bases outside the gene matches. The CDR3 has 17 residues. Germline V CDR1 and CDR2: LGHNA, YSLEER. CDR3 residues: CASSQVGRGTGVEKLFF. The CDR3 region has the DNA TGCGCCAGCAGCCAAGTAGGAAGGGGGACAGGGGTTGAAAAACTGTTTTTT.

The V call is TRBV4-2, the J call TRBJ2-5; 8 bases are a match to TRBD2. Germline V gives CDR1 LGHNA, CDR2 YNFKEQ. Trimming cost V 1 base and J 3 bases; bases outside gene matches: 16. This CDR3 is 19 amino acids long. The CDR3 nucleotides are TGTGCCAGCAGCCAAGCGGGGCGGGGGGAAACGCTCAGGGAAGAGACCCAGTACTTC. This encodes CASSQAGRGETLREETQYF.

The chain has TRBV6-5 and TRBJ1-3; 7 bases are a match to TRBD1. The CDR3 has 16 amino acids. V shed 4 bases and J 0 bases; nucleotides not matched to a gene: 6. Germline loops: CDR1 MNHEY, CDR2 SVGAGI. The DNA of the CDR3 is TGTGCCAGCAGTTCTCAGGGGGTATTCTCTGGAAACACCATATATTTT. Translation gives CASSSQGVFSGNTIYF.

This clone was detected only a few times. The V gene is TRBV5-1, the J gene TRBJ1-2; 8 bases align to TRBD1. Per the germline V gene, CDR1 is SGHRS and CDR2 is YFSETQ. The CDR3 covers 13 residues. After removal of 1 base from V and 8 bases from J, the junction contained 4 bases not matched to a gene. The CDR3 DNA is TGCGCCAGCAGCTTGCAGGACAGGGAGGGCTACACCTTC. Amino acids: CASSLQDREGYTF.

The chain has TRBV30 and TRBJ2-4; D remains unclear. CDR1 is GTSNPN, CDR2 SVGIG, per germline (reference sequence). The CDR3 has 15 amino acids. Trimming took off 4 bases at V and 0 bases at J, with 13 bases between the two ends. In nucleotides, the CDR3 is TGTGCCTGGACAGTTGGCGGTTTAGCCAAAAACATTCAGTACTTC. Translation gives CAWTVGGLAKNIQYF.

CDR3: CASSRTETGEETQYF. DNA for the CDR3: TGTGCCAGTAGTAGAACGGAGACGGGGGAAGAGACCCAGTACTTC. The chain employs TRBV19 and TRBJ2-5, with a weak D call TRBD2 (6 bases). The CDR3 has 15 residues. V dropped 4 bases and J dropped 3 bases, with 15 bases sitting between them. Germline assignment: CDR1 LNHDA and CDR2 SQIVND (reference sequence).

The chain carries TRBV5-6 and TRBJ1-1; the match to TRBD1 covers 8 bases. Germline V lookup: CDR1 SGHDT, CDR2 YYEEEE. V lost 1 base, J lost 8 bases, and 4 bases stayed unmatched. This CDR3 has 13 amino acids. CDR3 sequence reads: CASSLQGAGEAFF. The CDR3 nucleotides read TGTGCCAGCAGCTTGCAGGGGGCCGGGGAAGCTTTCTTT. The complete variable domain, with remaining parts taken from reference TRBV5-6 and TRBJ1-1, reads DAGVTQSPTHLIKTRGQQVTLRCSPKSGHDTVSWYQQALGQGPQFIFQYYEEEERQRGNFPDRFSGHQFPNYSSELNVNALLLGDSALYLCASSLQGAGEAFFGQGTRLTVV.

The CDR3 reads CASRPRGVSNQPQHF. CDR3 bases: TGTGCCAGCAGGCCCCGAGGTGTTAGCAATCAGCCCCAGCATTTT. The V gene is TRBV6-5, the J gene TRBJ1-5; the D is unclear. The germline V gene has CDR1 MNHEY and CDR2 SVGAGI. The CDR3 length is 15 residues. V lost 6 bases, J lost 0 bases, and 12 bases lay in between.

The chain is built from TRBV11-3 and TRBJ1-1; no reliable D call. Trimming shortened V by 4 bases and J by 8 bases, and 11 bases separated the two germline ends. Looked up from germline, CDR1 is SGHNT and CDR2 is YENEEA. CDR3 length equals 12 residues. CDR3 sequence reads: CASSSLGGEAFF. CDR3 DNA sequence: TGTGCCAGCAGCTCCCTCGGCGGAGAAGCTTTCTTT.

The genes are TRBV19 and TRBJ2-2, with D hard to call. The CDR3 is 14 residues long. V was pared by 3 bases and J by 3 bases, with 8 bases between. CDR1 is LNHDA, CDR2 SQIVND, per germline (reference sequence). CDR3 region: CASSMPQYTGELFF. DNA for the CDR3: TGTGCCAGTAGTATGCCACAGTACACCGGGGAGCTGTTTTTT. The variable domain in full, completed from reference TRBV19 and TRBJ2-2, reads DGGITQSPKYLFRKEGQNVTLSCEQNLNHDAMYWYRQDPGQGLRLIYYSQIVNDFQKGDIAEGYSVSREKKESFPLTVTSAQKNPTAFYLCASSMPQYTGELFFGEGSRLTVL.

The rearrangement links TRBV5-4 to TRBJ2-7; 7 bases map to TRBD2. Germline CDR1 and CDR2: SGHNT and YYREEE (reference sequence). The J segment lost 4 bases and the V segment lost 0 bases, leaving 7 bases of the junction unmatched. This CDR3 has 15 residues. CDR3 nucleotide sequence: TGTGCCAGCAGCTTGGCCGGCGGGAGTAATTACGAGCAGTACTTC. Translation gives CASSLAGGSNYEQYF.